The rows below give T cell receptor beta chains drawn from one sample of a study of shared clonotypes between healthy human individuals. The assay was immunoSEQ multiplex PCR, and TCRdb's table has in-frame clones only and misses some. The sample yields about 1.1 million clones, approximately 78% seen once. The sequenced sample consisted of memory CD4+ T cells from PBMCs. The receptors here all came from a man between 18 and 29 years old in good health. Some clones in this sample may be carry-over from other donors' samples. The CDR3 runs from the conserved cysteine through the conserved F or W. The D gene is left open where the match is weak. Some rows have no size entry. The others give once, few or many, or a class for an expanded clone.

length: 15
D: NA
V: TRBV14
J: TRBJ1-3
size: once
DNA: TGTGCCAGCAGCCCGCTTGGAGGTAAAGGAAACACCATATATTTT
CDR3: CASSPLGGKGNTIYF

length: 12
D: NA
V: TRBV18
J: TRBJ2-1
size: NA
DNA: TGTGCCAGCTCCCGAAACTACAATGAGCAGTTCTTC
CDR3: CASSRNYNEQFF

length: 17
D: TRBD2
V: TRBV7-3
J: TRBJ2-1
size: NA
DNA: TGTGCCAGCAGCTCGCTAGCGGGAGGGGGCAGTAGGAATGAGCAGTTCTTC
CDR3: CASSSLAGGGSRNEQFF

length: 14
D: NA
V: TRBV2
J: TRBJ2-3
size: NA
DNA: TGTGCCAGCGCCAGGGTTCTCTCGACAGATACGCAGTATTTT
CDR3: CASARVLSTDTQYF

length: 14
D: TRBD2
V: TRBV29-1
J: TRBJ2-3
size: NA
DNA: TGCAGCGTTGAAGGGGGGGGATTCACAGATACGCAGTATTTT
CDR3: CSVEGGGFTDTQYF

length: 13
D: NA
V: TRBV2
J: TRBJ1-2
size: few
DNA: TGTGCCAGCAGTAACGGACGGGACTATGGCTACACCTTC
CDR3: CASSNGRDYGYTF

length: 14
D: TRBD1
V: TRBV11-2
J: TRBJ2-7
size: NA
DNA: TGTGCCAGCAGCCGGACAGGGATCGTCTACGAGCAGTACTTC
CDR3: CASSRTGIVYEQYF

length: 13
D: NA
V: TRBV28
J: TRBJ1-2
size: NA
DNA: TGTGCCAGCACCTCAATCGGGACAAGAGGCTACACCTTC
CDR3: CASTSIGTRGYTF

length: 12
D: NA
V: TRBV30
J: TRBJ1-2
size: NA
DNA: TGTGCCTGGGCGGGGGGCGACTATGGCTACACCTTC
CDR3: CAWAGGDYGYTF

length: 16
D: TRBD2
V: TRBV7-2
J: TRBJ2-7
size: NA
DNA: TGTGCCAGCAGCTTAGATCCAGCGGGAGGGTTAAACGAGCAGTACTTC
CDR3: CASSLDPAGGLNEQYF

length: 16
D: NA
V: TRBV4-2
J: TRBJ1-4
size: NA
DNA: TGTGCCAGCAGCCCATCTCGTGGCAGGGAGTTGGAAAAACTGTTTTTT
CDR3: CASSPSRGRELEKLFF

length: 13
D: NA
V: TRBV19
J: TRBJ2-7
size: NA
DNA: TGTGCCAGTAGCGGGAGAGATAAATACGAGCAGTACTTC
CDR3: CASSGRDKYEQYF

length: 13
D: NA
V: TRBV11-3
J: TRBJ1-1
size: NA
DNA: TGTGCCAGCAGCTTCACAGGAGACACTGAAGCTTTCTTT
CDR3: CASSFTGDTEAFF

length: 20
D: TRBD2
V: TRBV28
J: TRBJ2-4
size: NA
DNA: TGTGCCAGCAGCCCCGCATGGGTGGCTAGCGGGGACCTAGCCAAAAACATTCAGTACTTC
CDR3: CASSPAWVASGDLAKNIQYF

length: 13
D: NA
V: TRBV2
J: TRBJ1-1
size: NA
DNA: TGTGCCAGCAGGATTGGGCGAGACACTGAAGCTTTCTTT
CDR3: CASRIGRDTEAFF

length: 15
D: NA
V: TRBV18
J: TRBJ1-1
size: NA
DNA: TGTGCCAGCTCACCCCGGTCGGGGGTATCCACTGAAGCTTTCTTT
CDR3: CASSPRSGVSTEAFF

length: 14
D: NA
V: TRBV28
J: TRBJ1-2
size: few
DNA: TGTGCCAGCAGTCCCCGAGACGGTGGCTATGGCTACACCTTC
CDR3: CASSPRDGGYGYTF

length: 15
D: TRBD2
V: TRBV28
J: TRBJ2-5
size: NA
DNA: TGTGCCAGCAGTCTTAGCGGGAGTATCCAAGAGACCCAGTACTTC
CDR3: CASSLSGSIQETQYF

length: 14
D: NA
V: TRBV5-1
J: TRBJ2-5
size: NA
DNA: TGCGCCAGCAGCTTGGAGCAGGGGCGAAAGACCCAGTACTTC
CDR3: CASSLEQGRKTQYF

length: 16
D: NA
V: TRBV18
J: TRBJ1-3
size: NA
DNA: TGTGCCAGCGGCGGACTGACGGGGTTCTCTGGAAACACCATATATTTT
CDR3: CASGGLTGFSGNTIYF

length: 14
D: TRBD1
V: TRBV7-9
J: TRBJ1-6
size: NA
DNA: TGTGCCAGCAGCTTGGGACAGGGGAAGGGACCCCTCCACTTT
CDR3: CASSLGQGKGPLHF

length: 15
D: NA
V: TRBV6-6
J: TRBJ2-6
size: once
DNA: TGTGCCAGCAATCCCCTGGGCTCTGGGGCCAACGTCCTGACTTTC
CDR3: CASNPLGSGANVLTF

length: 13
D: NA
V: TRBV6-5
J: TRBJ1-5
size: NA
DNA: TGTGCCAGCAGTTACGGGCGGGATCAGCCCCAGCATTTT
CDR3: CASSYGRDQPQHF

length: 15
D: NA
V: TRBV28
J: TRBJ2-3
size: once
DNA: TGTGCCAGCAGGCCATTCCGGGGTAGCACAGATACGCAGTATTTT
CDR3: CASRPFRGSTDTQYF

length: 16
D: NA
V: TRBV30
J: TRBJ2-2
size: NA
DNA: TGTGCCTGGAGTGTAGGGCAGGGGCCAAACACCGGGGAGCTGTCTTTT
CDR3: CAWSVGQGPNTGELSF

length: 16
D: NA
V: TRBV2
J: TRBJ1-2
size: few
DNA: TGTGCCAGCAGTGAGGACGGCTGGGGCGGCTACTATGGCTACACCTTC
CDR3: CASSEDGWGGYYGYTF

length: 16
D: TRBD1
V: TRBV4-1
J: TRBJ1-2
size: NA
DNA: TGCGCCAGCAGCCAAGATTCAAACCGGGCAGGGGGTCCTGTCACCTTC
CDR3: CASSQDSNRAGGPVTF

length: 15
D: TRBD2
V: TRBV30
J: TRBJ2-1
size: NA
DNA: TGTGCCTGGAGCTCGGGACTAGCGGACTCTGGAGAGCAGTTCTTC
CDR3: CAWSSGLADSGEQFF

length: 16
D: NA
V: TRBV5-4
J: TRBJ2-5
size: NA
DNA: TGTGCCAGCAGCTCTAATACAGGGAGGCGCCAAGAGACCCAGTACTTC
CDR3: CASSSNTGRRQETQYF

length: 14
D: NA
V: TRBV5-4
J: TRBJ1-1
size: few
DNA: TGTGCCAGCAGCTTGGCAGTCATGAACACTGAAGCTTTCTTT
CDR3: CASSLAVMNTEAFF

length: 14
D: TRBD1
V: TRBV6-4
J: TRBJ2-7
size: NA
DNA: TGTGCCAGCGTAATCAACAGGGGGCCCTACGAGCAGTACTTC
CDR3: CASVINRGPYEQYF

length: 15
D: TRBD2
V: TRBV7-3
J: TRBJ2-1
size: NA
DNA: TGTGCCAGCAGCGTGACTAGCGGGAGCGTATCGGAGCAGTTCTTC
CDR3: CASSVTSGSVSEQFF

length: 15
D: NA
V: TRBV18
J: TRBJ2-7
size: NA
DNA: TGTGCCAGCTCGCCGGAGGCGGGTAGCTCCTACGAGCAGTACTTC
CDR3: CASSPEAGSSYEQYF

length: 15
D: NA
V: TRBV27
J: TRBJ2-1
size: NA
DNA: TGTGCCAGCAGTGAAGAGGCACAACCCTACAATGAGCAGTTCTTC
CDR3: CASSEEAQPYNEQFF

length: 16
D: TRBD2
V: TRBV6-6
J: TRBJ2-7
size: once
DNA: TGTGCCAGCTCCTTAGGACCGACTAGCACGTCTTACGAGCAGTACTTC
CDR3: CASSLGPTSTSYEQYF

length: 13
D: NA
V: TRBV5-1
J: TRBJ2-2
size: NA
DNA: TGCGCCAGCAGCCCAGGACAGACCGGGGAGCTGTTTTTT
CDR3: CASSPGQTGELFF

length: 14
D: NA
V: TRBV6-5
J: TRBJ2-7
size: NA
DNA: TGTGCCAGCAGTTACACCGGACGTTGGGCCGAGCAGTACTTC
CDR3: CASSYTGRWAEQYF

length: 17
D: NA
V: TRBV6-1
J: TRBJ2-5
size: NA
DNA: TGTGCCAGCAGTGAATTTAGGGTGAGGGGGGCCCTTACTGGGGAGTACTTC
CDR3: CASSEFRVRGALTGEYF

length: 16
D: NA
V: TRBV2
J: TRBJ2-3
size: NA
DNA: TGTGCCAGCAGCGCAATAGGGGATATTTTCACAGATACGCAGTATTTT
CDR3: CASSAIGDIFTDTQYF

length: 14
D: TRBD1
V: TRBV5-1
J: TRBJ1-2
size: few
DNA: TGCGCCAGCACCCTAGGACAGGGGGCAGGTGGCTACACCTTC
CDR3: CASTLGQGAGGYTF

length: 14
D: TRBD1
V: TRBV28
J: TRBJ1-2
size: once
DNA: TGTGCCAGCAGTTTCGTCAGGGGGGCAAAGGGCTACACCTTC
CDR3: CASSFVRGAKGYTF

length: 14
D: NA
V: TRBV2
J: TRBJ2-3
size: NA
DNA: TGTGCCAGCAGTGAAGCCCCAACCCTTGGTACGCAGTATTTT
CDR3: CASSEAPTLGTQYF

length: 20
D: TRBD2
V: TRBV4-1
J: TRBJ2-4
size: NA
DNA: TGCGCCAGCAGCCAAGAATCTGGCGGGAGGGCCGCTTTGGCCAAAAACATTCAGTACTTC
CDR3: CASSQESGGRAALAKNIQYF

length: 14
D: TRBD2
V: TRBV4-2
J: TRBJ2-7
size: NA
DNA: TGTGCCAGCAGCCAAGATGCGGGAGATTACGAGCAGTACTTC
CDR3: CASSQDAGDYEQYF

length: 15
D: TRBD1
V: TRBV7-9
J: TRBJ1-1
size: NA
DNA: TGTGCCAGCAGCCCGAGCGGACAGGGGAGCACTGAAGCTTTCTTT
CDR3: CASSPSGQGSTEAFF